Shown below are 30 T cell receptor beta chains from a single sample sequenced in a study of control samples from healthy donors and cancer patients. Sequenced by immunoSEQ multiplex PCR; TCRdb stores in-frame clones only, minus some. The table records 90,000 to 100,000 clones, over 75% of them present only once. The sequencing input was blood. All receptors come from a woman aged 18-29 years in good health.

The chain recombines TRBV28 with TRBJ1-1; 8 bases agree with TRBD1. The CDR3 is made up of 13 amino acids. V gave up 5 bases and J gave up 4 bases; unmatched junction bases: 3. Per germline, CDR1 MDHEN and CDR2 SYDVKM. The CDR3 DNA reads as TGTGCCAGCAGTCCTGGGACAGGCACTGAAGCTTTCTTT. As protein: CASSPGTGTEAFF.

The chain couples TRBV6-1 to TRBJ2-4; possibly TRBD2 for D (6 bases). V lost 3 bases to trimming and J lost 3 bases, with 18 bases between them. CDR1 is MNHNS and CDR2 is SASEGT in the germline V gene. This CDR3 comprises 17 residues. In DNA, the CDR3 is TGTGCCAGCAGTGACTACAGCGGGCAGTTAGTCAAAAACATTCAGTACTTC. Its translation is CASSDYSGQLVKNIQYF.

V is TRBV25-1 and J is TRBJ1-2; TRBD1 matches at 8 bases. V shed 1 base and J 4 bases; nucleotides not matched to a gene: 2. CDR1 and CDR2 from the germline V gene are MGHDK and SYGVNS. CDR3 length equals 14 residues. Here the CDR3 reads CASSEWTGSYGYTF. In DNA form, the CDR3 reads TGTGCCAGCAGTGAATGGACAGGGAGCTATGGCTACACCTTC.

This chain links TRBV5-1 with TRBJ1-1; D is perhaps TRBD1 (5 bases). V gave up 2 bases and J gave up 1 base, with 12 bases separating them. Per the germline V gene, CDR1 is SGHRS and CDR2 is YFSETQ. The CDR3 extends over 15 amino acids. The DNA of the CDR3 is TGCGCCAGCAGCTTATCAGGGTTCGGGAACACTGAAGCTTTCTTT. It yields the protein CASSLSGFGNTEAFF.

The V gene is TRBV7-3, the J gene TRBJ2-5; TRBD2 agrees at 7 bases. CDR3 size: 15 residues. Germline values: CDR1 SGHTA, CDR2 FQGTGA. J was trimmed by 5 bases and V by 2 bases; bases with no gene match: 8. Written as DNA, the CDR3 is TGTGCCAGCAGCTTATTAGGGCTAGCGGCGGAGACCCAGTACTTC. It is translated as CASSLLGLAAETQYF.

The rearrangement uses TRBV6-5 and TRBJ2-7, with 9 positions matching TRBD2. The CDR3 covers 15 residues. Germline V gene data show CDR1 as MNHEY and CDR2 as SVGAGI. J gave up 3 bases and V 5 bases, and 8 bases lay outside the gene matches. The CDR3 sequence: CASSRESGGIYEQYF. The DNA of the CDR3 is TGTGCCAGCAGTAGGGAGAGCGGGGGGATCTACGAGCAGTACTTC.

The chain carries TRBV15 and TRBJ1-3; 9 nucleotides match TRBD1. Per germline, CDR1 LNHNV and CDR2 YYDKDF (reference sequence). Trimming took 0 bases from V and 2 from J; bases not matched to a gene: 14. This CDR3 contains 20 residues. CDR3 sequence: CATSRDGATGQGLAGNTIYF. The CDR3 DNA reads TGTGCCACCAGCAGAGATGGAGCCACGGGACAGGGTCTAGCTGGAAACACCATATATTTT.

This chain links TRBV11-3 with TRBJ1-2; no clear D gene. The length of the CDR3 is 13 residues. V lost 2 bases, J lost 6 bases, and 10 bases lay in between. Germline V lookup: CDR1 SGHNT, CDR2 YENEEA. The CDR3 DNA sequence: TGTGCCAGCAGCTTAATGTCCCAGAATGGCTACACCTTC. Amino acids: CASSLMSQNGYTF. The complete variable domain, with remaining parts taken from reference TRBV11-3 and TRBJ1-2, reads EAGVVQSPRYKIIEKKQPVAFWCNPISGHNTLYWYLQNLGQGPELLIRYENEEAVDDSQLPKDRFSAERLKGVDSTLKIQPAELGDSAVYLCASSLMSQNGYTFGSGTRLTVV.

This chain links TRBV6-7 with TRBJ1-5; 8 bases fit TRBD1. TRBV6-7 is an ORF, and what it does is uncertain. Trimming cost V 2 bases and J 5 bases; bases outside gene matches: 14. The CDR3 runs to 18 residues. Here the CDR3 reads CASSYEDFVGTGDQPQHF. The CDR3 nucleotides read TGTGCCAGCAGTTACGAAGATTTTGTAGGGACAGGCGATCAGCCCCAGCATTTT.

This chain joins TRBV7-8 and TRBJ2-7; 10 bases map to TRBD1. Unmatched junction bases numbered 7, after V lost 5 bases and J lost 0 bases. The CDR3 is 16 amino acids. The germline V gene encodes CDR1 SGHVS and CDR2 FQNEAQ. The CDR3 loop is CASSPQGQGSSYEQYF. DNA of the CDR3: TGTGCCAGCAGCCCCCAGGGACAGGGGAGCTCCTACGAGCAGTACTTC. The complete variable domain, with remaining parts taken from reference TRBV7-8 and TRBJ2-7, reads GAGVSQSPRYKVAKRGQDVALRCDPISGHVSLFWYQQALGQGPEFLTYFQNEAQLDKSGLPSDRFFAERPEGSVSTLKIQRTQQEDSAVYLCASSPQGQGSSYEQYFGPGTRLTVT.

The chain uses TRBV6-1 and TRBJ1-5; the D gene is possibly TRBD1 (5 bases). Germline CDR1 reads MNHNS; CDR2 reads SASEGT. This CDR3 spans 13 amino acids. The V and J ends lost 3 bases and 8 bases respectively, with 11 bases between them. CDR3 sequence reads: CASSENRFEPQHF. DNA for the CDR3: TGTGCCAGCAGTGAGAACAGGTTTGAGCCCCAGCATTTT.

The rearrangement links TRBV4-1 to TRBJ1-2; 7 positions match TRBD1. Per the germline V gene, CDR1 is MGHRA and CDR2 is YSYEKL. Trimming cost V 3 bases and J 0 bases; bases outside gene matches: 22. This CDR3 comprises 21 residues. The CDR3 sequence: CASSQSQNPGQVLRTNYGYTF. The CDR3 DNA sequence: TGCGCCAGCAGCCAGTCCCAGAACCCCGGACAGGTCCTTCGGACTAACTATGGCTACACCTTC.

This rearrangement joins TRBV29-1 to TRBJ1-6; TRBD1 might be the D (6 bases). Trimming pared 4 bases from V and 7 bases from J, leaving 14 bases between. The CDR3 extends over 14 amino acids. Germline V gives CDR1 SQVTM, CDR2 ANQGSEA. The CDR3 coding sequence is TGCAGCGTTGCGGAGGGACACCTCAATTCACCCCTCCACTTT. This encodes CSVAEGHLNSPLHF.

The J gene is TRBJ1-1, the V gene TRBV7-2, with TRBD1 as a possible D gene (5 bases). Germline-derived CDR1 and CDR2 are SGHTA and FQGNSA. The CDR3 consists of 13 residues. Between the trimmed V and J ends, which lost 5 bases and 1 base, there was a span of 8 bases. The CDR3 DNA reads TGTGCCAGCAGCGATCAGGGGAACACTGAAGCTTTCTTT. Amino acid sequence: CASSDQGNTEAFF. Complete variable domain (other parts from reference TRBV7-2 and TRBJ1-1): GAGVSQSPSNKVTEKGKDVELRCDPISGHTALYWYRQSLGQGLEFLIYFQGNSAPDKSGLPSDRFSAERTGGSVSTLTIQRTQQEDSAVYLCASSDQGNTEAFFGQGTRLTVV.

The rearrangement uses TRBV9 and TRBJ2-2; TRBD2 agrees at 11 bases. This CDR3 is 17 amino acids long. V shed 7 bases and J 3 bases; nucleotides not matched to a gene: 11. Germline CDR1 and CDR2: SGDLS and YYNGEE. The DNA for the CDR3 is TGTGCCAGCGGGGGGGGACTAGCGGACCCGGACACCGGGGAGCTGTTTTTT. This codes for CASGGGLADPDTGELFF.

Regarding this clone: The sample holds other DNA sequences that translate to the same CDR3. The rearrangement uses TRBV5-1 and TRBJ1-1; no clear D. The germline gives CDR1 SGHRS, CDR2 YFSETQ. V lost 0 bases, J lost 0 bases, and 3 bases lay in between. The CDR3 spans 13 residues. CDR3 sequence reads: CASSLAVNTEAFF. The CDR3 DNA reads as TGCGCCAGCAGCTTGGCGGTGAACACTGAAGCTTTCTTT. The variable domain in full, completed from reference TRBV5-1 and TRBJ1-1, reads KAGVTQTPRYLIKTRGQQVTLSCSPISGHRSVSWYQQTPGQGLQFLFEYFSETQRNKGNFPGRFSGRQFSNSRSEMNVSTLELGDSALYLCASSLAVNTEAFFGQGTRLTVV.

The gene calls are TRBV7-8 and TRBJ1-3, with a possible D match to TRBD1 (5 bases). This CDR3 contains 16 residues. Trimming stripped 5 bases from V and 3 bases from J, with 17 bases between. Germline CDR1 is SGHVS and CDR2 is FQNEAQ. The CDR3 coding sequence is TGTGCCAGCAGCCCAGCCAGGGTTTTAAATGGAAACACCATATATTTT. This gives the protein CASSPARVLNGNTIYF.

A single count supports this clone. This chain links TRBV9 with TRBJ1-2, with TRBD1 matching over 7 bases. V shed 3 bases and J 2 bases; nucleotides not matched to a gene: 4. This CDR3 has 14 residues. Per germline, CDR1 SGDLS and CDR2 YYNGEE. The CDR3 DNA sequence: TGTGCCAGCAGCGGAAACAGGGGCAACTATGGCTACACCTTC. It specifies CASSGNRGNYGYTF. The complete variable domain, with remaining parts taken from reference TRBV9 and TRBJ1-2, reads DSGVTQTPKHLITATGQRVTLRCSPRSGDLSVYWYQQSLDQGLQFLIQYYNGEERAKGNILERFSAQQFPDLHSELNLSSLELGDSALYFCASSGNRGNYGYTFGSGTRLTVV.

In this sample, this clone turned up a few times. The J gene is TRBJ1-1, the V gene TRBV5-1; TRBD1 agrees at 7 bases. With V trimmed by 2 bases and J by 1 base, 5 bases remained unmatched. The CDR3 is made up of 15 amino acids. Germline assignment: CDR1 SGHRS and CDR2 YFSETQ. The CDR3 DNA sequence: TGCGCCAGCAGCTTTGACAGGGTGGGGAACACTGAAGCTTTCTTT. Amino acids: CASSFDRVGNTEAFF.

The chain joins TRBV11-3 to TRBJ2-5, with 7 bases that match TRBD1. V lost 3 bases, J lost 2 bases, and 9 bases stayed unmatched. The CDR3 has 16 amino acids. CDR1 is SGHNT, CDR2 YENEEA, per germline. CDR3 sequence: CASSLGQSNLQETQYF. CDR3 coding DNA: TGTGCCAGCAGCTTGGGACAGAGTAACTTACAAGAGACCCAGTACTTC.

The chain carries TRBV15 and TRBJ1-5, with TRBD1 matching over 7 bases. Germline loops: CDR1 LNHNV, CDR2 YYDKDF (reference sequence). The CDR3 is made up of 15 amino acids. Trimming removed 1 base from V and 6 bases from J; junction bases left unmatched: 6. The CDR3 nucleotides read TGTGCCACCAGCAGAGTAAGACAGGGAGGTCAGCCCCAGCATTTT. Translating it yields CATSRVRQGGQPQHF.

The chain couples TRBV19 to TRBJ1-3, with D possibly TRBD1 on 6 matching bases. Between the trimmed V and J ends, which lost 3 bases and 0 bases, there was a span of 12 bases. This CDR3 has 16 residues. CDR1 and CDR2 (germline): LNHDA, SQIVND (reference sequence). This chain's CDR3 is CASSIWTAYSGNTIYF. The CDR3 nucleotides read TGTGCCAGTAGTATTTGGACAGCCTACTCTGGAAACACCATATATTTT.

The V gene is TRBV13, the J gene TRBJ2-7; unclear D gene. V shed 1 base and J shed 6 bases, with 13 bases lying between them. Germline CDR1 reads PRHDT; CDR2 reads FYEKMQ (reference sequence). This CDR3 region has 14 residues. The CDR3 protein is CASSLEAWSGEQYF. The DNA of the CDR3 is TGTGCCAGCAGCTTAGAGGCCTGGTCCGGCGAGCAGTACTTC.

The gene calls are TRBV3-1 (or the pseudogene TRBV3-2) and TRBJ1-1; 7 nucleotides match TRBD1. Trimming at V came to 3 bases and at J to 5 bases, leaving 6 bases not matched to a gene. The CDR3 runs 14 residues. The germline V gene encodes CDR1 LGHDT and CDR2 YNNKEL (reference sequence). For the CDR3, the DNA is TGTGCCAGCAGCCAGGCCTGGGACAGAACTGAAGCTTTCTTT. Protein sequence: CASSQAWDRTEAFF.

V is TRBV19 and J is TRBJ2-7, with D perhaps matching TRBD1 or TRBD2 (5 bases each). Deletions cut 4 bases from V and 2 bases from J, with 9 bases between. The germline CDR1 and CDR2 sequences are LNHDA and SQIVND (reference sequence). There are 13 residues in the CDR3. CDR3 region: CASSRDGAYEQYF. CDR3 nucleotide sequence: TGTGCCAGTAGTAGGGACGGTGCCTACGAGCAGTACTTC.

Only a few counts were recorded for this clone. The sample holds other DNA sequences that translate to the same CDR3. The chain carries TRBV11-2 and TRBJ2-7; possible D gene TRBD1, 6 bases. The ends were cut back, 0 bases at V and 1 base at J, with 10 bases in the middle. There are 15 residues in the CDR3. CDR1 and CDR2 (germline): SGHAT, FQNNGV. This CDR3 is CASSLEGRGSYEQYF. The CDR3 DNA follows: TGTGCCAGCAGCTTAGAGGGCAGGGGATCCTACGAGCAGTACTTC.

V usage is TRBV6-6 and J usage is TRBJ2-7; TRBD1 matches 9 bases. This CDR3 is 14 amino acids long. Germline CDR1 and CDR2: MNHNY and SVGAGI (reference sequence). Losses at the gene ends were 3 bases for V and 2 bases for J; bases not matched to a gene: 2. The CDR3: CASSYGQGPYEQYF. Here the CDR3 DNA reads TGTGCCAGCAGTTATGGACAGGGGCCCTACGAGCAGTACTTC.

This chain links TRBV5-1 with TRBJ1-2, with TRBD1 matching over 7 bases. The CDR3 is made up of 16 amino acids. The V and J ends lost 4 bases and 1 base, in that order; junction bases with no gene match: 10. Germline assignment: CDR1 SGHRS and CDR2 YFSETQ. CDR3 in DNA: TGCGCCAGCAGCCCAGGTCTGGGACAGTATAACTATGGCTACACCTTC. Its protein product is CASSPGLGQYNYGYTF.

The gene calls are TRBV5-1 and TRBJ1-1; 9 nucleotides line up with TRBD1. V was clipped by 4 bases and J by 5 bases; unmatched bases: 12. This CDR3 comprises 16 residues. Germline CDR1 SGHRS, CDR2 YFSETQ. CDR3 residues: CASSGGTGRGRTEAFF. The CDR3 DNA is TGCGCCAGCAGCGGGGGGACAGGGCGTGGGCGTACTGAAGCTTTCTTT.

This chain links TRBV18 with TRBJ1-3; 7 nucleotides agree with TRBD1. The CDR3 runs to 15 residues. Germline V lookup: CDR1 KGHSH, CDR2 LQKENI. V gave up 3 bases and J gave up 2 bases; unmatched junction bases: 4. For the CDR3, the DNA is TGTGCCAGCTCACCGATCGACAGGGCTGGAAACACCATATATTTT. Its protein is CASSPIDRAGNTIYF.